Following are 26 T cell receptor beta chains from one sample sequenced in a study of beta chain features in type 1 diabetes. Reverse transcribing all isolated RNA meant expressed TCRB transcripts were sequenced. Here immunoSEQ multiplex PCR was the method, and the copy in TCRdb shows in-frame clones only, minus some. Here the sample spans about 620,000 clones, 15% to 19% being singletons. What was sequenced was naive CD4+ T cells from blood. The source of these receptors is a man between 18 and 35 years old in good health.

The rearrangement links TRBV28 to TRBJ1-2; D ambiguous. Germline loops: CDR1 MDHEN, CDR2 SYDVKM. The length of the CDR3 is 15 residues. V was trimmed by 7 bases and J by 0 bases, leaving 15 bases between them. The CDR3 sequence: CASTRTPKTNYGYTF. CDR3 DNA: TGTGCCAGCACGAGAACTCCGAAAACTAACTATGGCTACACCTTC.

This sequence joins TRBV25-1 and TRBJ1-2; D might be TRBD1 (5 bases). Trimming took off 4 bases at V and 3 bases at J, with 12 bases between the two ends. CDR1 is MGHDK and CDR2 is SYGVNS in the germline V gene. This CDR3 region has 14 residues. The CDR3 loop reads CASSGSQGYYGYTF. CDR3 DNA: TGTGCCAGCAGTGGTTCTCAGGGTTACTATGGCTACACCTTC.

This clone was seen only a few times. The V and J genes are TRBV5-4 and TRBJ2-5; possibly TRBD1 or TRBD2 for D (5 bases each). The CDR3 loop spans 14 amino acids. V lost 0 bases, J lost 3 bases, and 9 bases lay in between. Germline CDR1 reads SGHNT; CDR2 reads YYREEE (reference sequence). CDR3 nucleotides: TGTGCCAGCAGCTTGGGGGACCGGAAAGAGACCCAGTACTTC. Translated: CASSLGDRKETQYF. The full variable domain, completed using reference TRBV5-4 and TRBJ2-5, is ETGVTQSPTHLIKTRGQQVTLRCSSQSGHNTVSWYQQALGQGPQFIFQYYREEENGRGNFPPRFSGLQFPNYSSELNVNALELDDSALYLCASSLGDRKETQYFGPGTRLLVL.

The CDR3 reads CASSFVAGRTYNEQFF. The CDR3 bases are TGTGCCAGCAGCTTCGTAGCGGGGCGGACCTACAATGAGCAGTTCTTC. This chain links TRBV7-2 with TRBJ2-1; 8 bases map to TRBD2. The length of the CDR3 is 16 residues. The germline V gene encodes CDR1 SGHTA and CDR2 FQGNSA. The V segment lost 3 bases and the J segment 2 bases; nucleotides outside the gene matches: 6.

This clone has just a few counts. This sequence joins TRBV7-2 and TRBJ1-2; 7 positions match TRBD1. Germline trimming cut 5 bases from V and 8 bases from J; bases unmatched to any gene: 14. Germline V gene data show CDR1 as SGHTA and CDR2 as FQGNSA. The CDR3 is 15 residues long. The CDR3 is CASSPRQGGGGGYTF. The CDR3, as DNA: TGTGCCAGCAGCCCGCGACAGGGCGGTGGGGGAGGCTACACCTTC. Based on the CDR3 plus reference TRBV7-2 and TRBJ1-2, the full variable domain is GAGVSQSPSNKVTEKGKDVELRCDPISGHTALYWYRQSLGQGLEFLIYFQGNSAPDKSGLPSDRFSAERTGGSVSTLTIQRTQQEDSAVYLCASSPRQGGGGGYTFGSGTRLTVV.

Only a few counts were recorded for this clone. The gene calls are TRBV28 and TRBJ2-7, with a tentative D call TRBD1 (5 bases). The germline CDR1 and CDR2 sequences are MDHEN and SYDVKM. V lost 8 bases and J lost 7, with 9 bases in between. The CDR3 is made up of 10 amino acids. CDR3 bases: TGTGCCAGCCCTCAGGGAGAGCAGTACTTC. Its protein is CASPQGEQYF.

A word on this clone: Its ends do not fully match the called genes, so a read error is possible. This rearrangement joins TRBV5-4 to TRBJ1-2; 8 positions match TRBD1. The germline V gene has CDR1 SGHNT and CDR2 YYREEE (reference sequence). The CDR3 runs 15 residues. The CDR3 coding sequence is TGTGCCAGCAGTTTGGGGGGACAGGTTAACTATGGCTACACCTTC. Protein: CASSLGGQVNYGYTF.

J is TRBJ1-5 and V is TRBV28; TRBD1 aligns across 9 bases. The V segment lost 3 bases and the J segment 6 bases; nucleotides outside the gene matches: 6. There are 15 residues in the CDR3. CDR1 and CDR2 from the germline V gene are MDHEN and SYDVKM. The CDR3: CASSFGGTGSQPQHF. The CDR3 DNA sequence: TGTGCCAGCAGTTTTGGTGGGACAGGGAGTCAGCCCCAGCATTTT. Supplemented by reference TRBV28 and TRBJ1-5, the full variable domain reads DVKVTQSSRYLVKRTGEKVFLECVQDMDHENMFWYRQDPGLGLRLIYFSYDVKMKEKGDIPEGYSVSREKKERFSLILESASTNQTSMYLCASSFGGTGSQPQHFGDGTRLSIL.

The J gene is TRBJ2-7, the V gene TRBV18; tentatively, D is TRBD2 (6 bases). V dropped 3 bases and J dropped 1 base, with 19 bases sitting between them. The CDR3 is 17 amino acids. Per the germline V gene, CDR1 is KGHSH and CDR2 is LQKENI. CDR3: CASSPSFFVGTSYEQYF. CDR3 coding DNA: TGTGCCAGCTCACCGAGCTTTTTTGTGGGGACTTCCTACGAGCAGTACTTC. The whole variable domain, remainder taken from reference TRBV18 and TRBJ2-7, is NAGVMQNPRHLVRRRGQEARLRCSPMKGHSHVYWYRQLPEEGLKFMVYLQKENIIDESGMPKERFSAEFPKEGPSILRIQQVVRGDSAAYFCASSPSFFVGTSYEQYFGPGTRLTVT.

This clone has only a few counts. The chain links TRBV30 to TRBJ2-3; TRBD1 agrees at 7 bases. Looked up from germline, CDR1 is GTSNPN and CDR2 is SVGIG (reference sequence). With 3 bases clipped from V and 1 base from J, the junction kept 10 bases outside the gene matches. The CDR3 contains 16 residues. DNA for the CDR3: TGTGCCTGGAGACCCAGGGGGAACTCTGGCACAGATACGCAGTATTTT. Encoded protein: CAWRPRGNSGTDTQYF. Complete variable domain (other parts from reference TRBV30 and TRBJ2-3): SQTIHQWPATLVQPVGSPLSLECTVEGTSNPNLYWYRQAAGRGLQLLFYSVGIGQISSEVPQNLSASRPQDRQFILSSKKLLLSDSGFYLCAWRPRGNSGTDTQYFGPGTRLTVL.

The chain uses TRBV27 and TRBJ2-7; 12 bases agree with TRBD2. Germline V CDR1 and CDR2: MNHEY, SMNVEV (reference sequence). The CDR3 length is 19 residues. V shed 6 bases and J 3 bases; nucleotides not matched to a gene: 18. The CDR3 spells CASSSLRLAGVHIIYEQYF. The CDR3 bases are TGTGCCAGCAGCTCCCTCAGACTAGCGGGAGTCCACATCATCTACGAGCAGTACTTC.

This clone was found a few times. This chain uses TRBV7-2 with TRBJ1-1; a weak D match, TRBD1 (5 bases). The CDR3 length is 15 residues. Germline lookup yields CDR1 SGHTA and CDR2 FQGNSA. V was shortened by 5 bases and J by 1 base, with 14 bases between the two germline ends. The CDR3 DNA reads as TGTGCCAGCAGCCCTGTGGGGCGTGAGAACACTGAAGCTTTCTTT. The encoded protein is CASSPVGRENTEAFF. The entire variable domain, with the rest obtained from reference TRBV7-2 and TRBJ1-1, is as follows: GAGVSQSPSNKVTEKGKDVELRCDPISGHTALYWYRQSLGQGLEFLIYFQGNSAPDKSGLPSDRFSAERTGGSVSTLTIQRTQQEDSAVYLCASSPVGRENTEAFFGQGTRLTVV.

The chain recombines TRBV6-4 with TRBJ1-6; D is ambiguous. Trimming removed 3 bases at V and 9 bases at J, with 9 bases between. Germline assignment: CDR1 MRHNA and CDR2 SNTAGT. The CDR3 length is 13 residues. CDR3 sequence (DNA): TGTGCCAGCAGTGAATTACTAGGTTCACCCCTCCACTTT. As protein: CASSELLGSPLHF.

This clone has a handful of counts. This chain uses TRBV7-2 with TRBJ1-2, with 7 positions matching TRBD1. Unmatched junction bases numbered 6, after V lost 4 bases and J lost 1 base. The CDR3 totals 15 residues. Germline V CDR1 and CDR2: SGHTA, FQGNSA. CDR3: CASSSTGWSNYGYTF. In DNA form, the CDR3 reads TGTGCCAGCAGCTCGACAGGGTGGAGTAACTATGGCTACACCTTC.

V usage is TRBV4-1 and J usage is TRBJ1-4; D is ambiguous. This CDR3 comprises 14 residues. Trimming stripped 1 base from V and 4 bases from J, with 7 bases between. CDR1 MGHRA and CDR2 YSYEKL come from the germline V gene. The CDR3 nucleotides read TGCGCCAGCAGCCAAGGACCGTTTAATGAAAAACTGTTTTTT. Translating gives CASSQGPFNEKLFF.

The chain links TRBV5-1 to TRBJ1-4, with a possible D match to TRBD1 (5 bases). The CDR3 totals 14 residues. Germline V gives CDR1 SGHRS, CDR2 YFSETQ. Deletions cut 4 bases from V and 8 bases from J, with 15 bases between. Here the CDR3 DNA reads TGCGCCAGCAGCACCGGGACGTCCGGCGAAAAACTGTTTTTT. As protein: CASSTGTSGEKLFF.

The rearrangement joins TRBV7-3 to TRBJ1-1, with D tentatively TRBD1 (5 bases). The CDR3 sequence is 14 residues long. Germline V lookup: CDR1 SGHTA, CDR2 FQGTGA. Trimming pared 1 base from V and 3 bases from J, leaving 9 bases between. The CDR3 nucleotides are TGTGCCAGCAGCTTAAGCAGGGATGACACTGAAGCTTTCTTT. Translating it yields CASSLSRDDTEAFF.

This chain uses TRBV5-1 with TRBJ2-1, with D possibly being TRBD1 or TRBD2 (5 bases each). Trimming stripped 4 bases from V and 0 bases from J, with 14 bases between. Germline CDR1 SGHRS, CDR2 YFSETQ. The CDR3 sequence is 16 residues long. CDR3: CASSPRTGTSYNEQFF. For the CDR3, the DNA is TGCGCCAGCAGCCCCCGGACGGGGACCTCCTACAATGAGCAGTTCTTC.

This clone occurred a few times. The chain links TRBV7-9 to TRBJ1-5; 8 nucleotides line up with TRBD1. CDR1 is SEHNR, CDR2 FQNEAQ, per germline (reference sequence). V was clipped by 5 bases and J by 0 bases; unmatched bases: 6. The CDR3 runs to 16 residues. The CDR3 DNA follows: TGTGCCAGCAGCCGAGCACAGGGGGTTAGCAATCAGCCCCAGCATTTT. Protein sequence: CASSRAQGVSNQPQHF.

This clone was counted between two and nine times. V usage is TRBV7-9 and J usage is TRBJ1-4, with D hard to call. V was clipped by 2 bases and J by 8 bases, with 12 bases between them. CDR3 length equals 14 residues. CDR1 is SEHNR, CDR2 FQNEAQ, per germline (reference sequence). As DNA, the CDR3 is TGTGCCAGCAGCTTATTCGGGGATCCGGAAAAACTGTTTTTT. It translates to CASSLFGDPEKLFF.

This chain connects TRBV21-1 to TRBJ2-6. TRBV21-1 is assigned pseudogene status. This CDR3 comprises 15 residues. The CDR3, as DNA: TGTGCCAGCAGCAAAGGACGCTCTGGGGCCAACGTCCTGACTTTC. Residues: CASSKGRSGANVLTF.

This clone turned up a few times. The CDR3 sequence is CASRGAAEGNTIYF. The CDR3 nucleotides are TGTGCCAGTCGCGGGGCCGCCGAAGGAAACACCATATATTTT. The gene calls are TRBV19 and TRBJ1-3; tentatively, D is TRBD1 (5 bases). Per the germline V gene, CDR1 is LNHDA and CDR2 is SQIVND (reference sequence). Trimming took off 8 bases at V and 4 bases at J, with 15 bases between the two ends. This CDR3 contains 14 residues.

This clone was recorded a few times. The gene calls are TRBV10-3 and TRBJ2-7; maybe TRBD2 (5 bases). Trimming shortened V by 6 bases and J by 3 bases, and 15 bases separated the two germline ends. Germline V CDR1 and CDR2: ENHRY, SYGVKD. The CDR3 runs to 14 residues. The CDR3 DNA reads as TGTGCCATCAGCGGCACCCCGGGAATCTACGAGCAGTACTTC. This gives the protein CAISGTPGIYEQYF.

Comment on this clone: Distinct nucleotide sequences in the sample also encode this CDR3. The gene calls are TRBV5-1 and TRBJ2-7; possibly TRBD1 for D (6 bases). The CDR3 totals 12 residues. With 2 bases removed from V and 3 bases from J, the gap between germline ends came to 6 bases. Germline CDR1 is SGHRS and CDR2 is YFSETQ. The CDR3 protein is CASSLGGYEQYF. In DNA form, the CDR3 reads TGCGCCAGCAGCTTAGGGGGCTACGAGCAGTACTTC.

This clone was found a few times. The chain has TRBV6-4 and TRBJ1-2; 12 positions match TRBD1. This CDR3 is built from 15 residues. Trimming cost V 4 bases and J 3 bases; bases outside gene matches: 3. In germline, CDR1 is MRHNA, CDR2 SNTAGT. In nucleotides, the CDR3 is TGTGCCAGCAGTGCGGGGACAGGGGGCTACTATGGCTACACCTTC. Protein sequence: CASSAGTGGYYGYTF.

This clone was detected a few times. The rearrangement uses TRBV29-1 and TRBJ2-1, with a tentative D call TRBD1 (5 bases). Trimming left V 7 bases short and J 3 bases short, with 13 bases between. Germline CDR1 reads SQVTM; CDR2 reads ANQGSEA. The length of the CDR3 is 13 residues. CDR3 sequence reads: CSADVQGYNEQFF. CDR3 bases: TGCAGCGCCGACGTCCAGGGCTACAATGAGCAGTTCTTC.